This T cell receptor beta chain is drawn from a study of glioma-infiltrating T cells (dated by TCRdb to the mid-2010s). Background on the whole study: Sequencing of TCR alpha- and beta-chain repertoires was performed on glioma tissue, on non-neoplastic brain tissue, and on matched peripheral blood mononuclear cells. Each tissue-infiltrating repertoire was compared with the same patient's peripheral blood repertoire to measure divergence between tissue and blood T-cell populations. The paired cohort comprised three low-grade glioma patients, 7 or 8 primary glioblastoma patients and three non-glioma patients contributing non-neoplastic brain tissue.

The iRepertoire nested amplicon-rescue multiplex PCR (arm-PCR) platform was used to amplify TCR alpha and beta CDR3 regions from RNA. For one-step reverse transcription and amplification, roughly 95-450 ng of tissue mRNA or PBMC total RNA was used as input. Following bead purification, Illumina adapters were added by a secondary multiplex PCR, and the libraries were gel-purified between 200 and 400 bp. Internal 6-nucleotide barcodes were carried by the libraries and were used for demultiplexing. Sequencing of the libraries was done on an Illumina MiSeq using 2x220 or 2x250 nucleotide paired-end reads. For the original study's pipeline: Paired reads were merged using FLASH 1.2.11 and were aligned to the GRCh37 human genome using BWA-MEM, after which TRA and TRB reads were extracted. V and J assignment used an IMGT-derived reference of cassette sequences and CDR3 motifs that included pseudogenes. Three-frame translation of reads was performed, and productive CDR3s were defined as those with a C...FGXG motif and no stop codons. Clonotypes were defined as unique combinations of V-J cassette pair and CDR3 amino acid sequence. Hamming distance filtering was applied to reads, with thresholds set by the sequence error rate of each sample in mapped regions. Clones were called with MiXCR by TCRdb after fastp trimmed the public reads at Q25, and only in-frame beta chains were retained. Duplicate CDR3 protein sequences are folded into a single record with the most common DNA and genes. These V and J calls are TCRdb output, not the study's own analysis. The sample data list approximately 110,000 distinct CDR3 sequences, and approximately 25% of these were observed just once. The ten top clones hold 13% to 15% of the sample.

This clonotype was found many times. This receptor's antigen is unknown. No per-base quality is available; no much larger clone lies one base away. Paper-wide results and their limitations: VJ-independent divergence between tissue and blood was lower than expected in non-neoplastic patients but higher than expected in all gliomas, particularly low-grade gliomas. Group comparisons rested on small numbers: three non-neoplastic, three low-grade glioma and fewer than ten glioblastoma patients. Tissue and blood shared very few CDR3 sequences, a result attributed to high CDR3 diversity and limited sampling.

Material for sequencing was glioma tissue, nonneoplastic brain tissue, or PBMCs (not recorded which). The receptor's source is a human donor with low-grade glioma or glioblastoma, undergoing nonglioma brain surgery, or in good health (not recorded which).

The CDR3 here reads CASKDYEQYF. The DNA is TGTGCCAGCAAGGACTACGAGCAGTACTTC. This receptor chain uses TRBV25-1 and TRBJ2-7; the D gene assignment is ambiguous. Looking up the germline V gene yields CDR1 MGHDK and CDR2 SYGVNS. The CDR3 runs 10 amino acids, cysteine and phenylalanine included. The retained sequence is limited to the CDR3, 30 bases, with the frame set at the first base. V and J lose 7 bases and 3 bases, and a span of 4 bases separates them.